Listed below are T cell receptor beta chains from one sample, sequenced in a study of regulatory T cells in long-lasting Graves disease. TCRdb fed the multiplex PCR reads into MiXCR, producing one record per CDR3 protein. The data contain about 660,000 distinct CDR3 sequences, approximately 29% of them singletons. The sequencing used peripheral blood mononuclear cells (PBMCs), collected when the disease was refractory, from a patient treated with antithyroid drugs. These receptors originate from a female donor with Graves disease. Each CDR3 is given with its conserved first and last residue.

j_gene | v_gene | CDR3aa
TRBJ2-7 | TRBV18 | CASSRGGLYEQYF
TRBJ1-4 | TRBV5-6 | CASSLAPRGNEKLFF
TRBJ1-2 | TRBV6-1 | CASTSPDRGLGYTF
TRBJ2-7 | TRBV30 | CASTGQGSSYEQYF
TRBJ1-1 | TRBV28 | CASFFRPGGNTEAFF
TRBJ1-2 | TRBV2 | CASSKTRTGRFDLNYGYTF
TRBJ2-5 | TRBV11-2 | CASSLEASGRLKTQYF
TRBJ1-2 | TRBV20-1 | CSAPPGTGNYGYTF
TRBJ2-6 | TRBV6-1 | CASRQGTSGANVLTF
TRBJ2-4 | TRBV7-9 | CASSSLGLAGVHIQYF
TRBJ2-7 | TRBV20-1 | CSASQGSGSFHF
TRBJ1-5 | TRBV2 | CASSEGGAPNQPQHF
TRBJ2-2 | TRBV15 | CATSRSKGWFGELFF
TRBJ1-1 | TRBV30 | CAWRERFGGMNTEAFF
TRBJ1-2 | TRBV11-2 | CASSPSIGLGGYTF
TRBJ1-2 | TRBV6-1 | CASRTGGTRGNYGYTF
TRBJ2-7 | TRBV6-4 | CASSYMTGVILCSYEQYF